The 2 T cell receptor beta chains given below trace back to one sample, sequenced in a study of T cells in Graves' hyperthyroidism and ophthalmopathy. TCR beta CDR3 sequences were amplified from RNA transcripts. During a first-round RT-PCR of the TCR CDR3, the HTBI primer set was used. TCRdb re-called the multiplex PCR reads through MiXCR, storing one row per CDR3 protein. The repertoire holds a few hundred thousand distinct CDR3 sequences, with around 16% as singletons. Sequencing input: blood. The receptors derive from a woman aged 25 to 45 with Graves' hyperthyroidism.

This rearrangement joins TRBV20-1 to TRBJ1-3; 7 nucleotides agree with TRBD1. The CDR3 totals 17 residues. Per germline, CDR1 DFQATT and CDR2 SNEGSKA (reference sequence). V trimming: 6 bases; J trimming: 0 bases; junction bases outside the gene matches: 14. CDR3 sequence: CSAPGPTGVRSGNTIYF. In DNA, the CDR3 is TGCAGTGCCCCCGGGCCAACAGGGGTCCGCTCTGGAAACACCATATATTTT.

This clonotype was found many times. The rearrangement uses TRBV2 and TRBJ2-5; D might be TRBD2 (6 bases). The ends were cut back, 4 bases at V and 10 bases at J, with 10 bases in the middle. Germline CDR1 reads SNHLY; CDR2 reads FYNNEI. The CDR3 sequence is 11 residues long. The CDR3 protein is CASSGDLGQYF. The CDR3 DNA sequence: TGTGCCAGCAGTGGGGACTTGGGCCAGTACTTC.